This TCR beta chain was identified during a study of T cell responses to AZD1222 COVID-19 vaccine. The junction had 10 bases not matched to a gene; V was cut back by 4 bases and J by 0 bases. Looked up from germline, CDR1 is SGHRS and CDR2 is YFSETQ. CDR3 size: 18 residues. Data came from immunoSEQ multiplex PCR; TCRdb stores just in-frame clones and leaves some out. The top ten hold approximately 4% of the sample, which has around 150,000 clones, over 65% seen once. The sequencing here drew on peripheral blood, taken on day 0 of AZD1222 vaccination. The receptor was isolated from an adult in good health. V and J are TRBV5-1 and TRBJ2-1, with TRBD2 identical over 10 bases. The CDR3 region is CASSLERGGRGSYNEQFF. DNA of the CDR3: TGCGCCAGCAGCCTTGAGCGGGGGGGCCGGGGCTCCTACAATGAGCAGTTCTTC.